The 18 T cell receptor beta chains below all came from one sample that was sequenced in a study of CD8+ T cells in alopecia areata. Following RNA extraction, reverse transcription yielded cDNA that acted as the sequencing template. Sequencing was performed with immunoSEQ multiplex PCR; in TCRdb, only in-frame clones are kept and a portion is missing. The sample holds about 180,000 clones; about 54% are singletons and the top ten take 16%. The treatment denotes: oral pan-JAK inhibitor, 5-10 mg twice daily. The sample here was CD4+ T cells sorted from blood, taken at approximately week 56, from a patient treated with tofacitinib. Receptors were obtained from a human donor with alopecia areata.

V gene TRBV30 combines with J gene TRBJ1-3; D might be TRBD1 (6 bases). The CDR3 runs 15 residues. V lost 2 bases and J lost 0, with 11 bases in between. CDR1 GTSNPN and CDR2 SVGIG come from the germline V gene (reference sequence). CDR3 sequence: CAWSRDTSSGNTIYF. CDR3 in DNA: TGTGCCTGGAGTCGGGACACCTCCTCTGGAAACACCATATATTTT.

The rearrangement links TRBV7-2 to TRBJ2-1; D is undetermined. The CDR3 consists of 17 residues. Trimming pared 2 bases from V and 3 bases from J, leaving 17 bases between. Germline CDR1 and CDR2: SGHTA and FQGNSA. The CDR3 loop is CASSLWHRRSDYNEQFF. For the CDR3, the DNA is TGTGCCAGCAGCTTATGGCACAGAAGGTCAGACTACAATGAGCAGTTCTTC.

This clone occurred a few times. The chain joins TRBV19 to TRBJ2-3; the D gene is possibly TRBD2 (5 bases). The CDR3 has 14 residues. Looked up from germline, CDR1 is LNHDA and CDR2 is SQIVND (reference sequence). V was shortened by 6 bases and J by 4 bases, with 14 bases between the two germline ends. This chain's CDR3 is CASSALLGSDTQYF. CDR3 nucleotides: TGTGCCAGTAGCGCCTTACTAGGGTCAGATACGCAGTATTTT.

The genes are TRBV30 and TRBJ2-7; TRBD1 aligns across 9 bases. The CDR3 loop spans 15 amino acids. From germline, CDR1 is GTSNPN and CDR2 SVGIG (reference sequence). With 0 bases clipped from V and 5 bases from J, the junction kept 8 bases outside the gene matches. CDR3 coding DNA: TGTGCCTGGAGTGTCGGGACAGGGTCTACCCACGAGCAGTACTTC. It codes for CAWSVGTGSTHEQYF. Together with reference TRBV30 and TRBJ2-7, the CDR3 gives the full variable domain: SQTIHQWPATLVQPVGSPLSLECTVEGTSNPNLYWYRQAAGRGLQLLFYSVGIGQISSEVPQNLSASRPQDRQFILSSKKLLLSDSGFYLCAWSVGTGSTHEQYFGPGTRLTVT.

V is TRBV25-1 and J is TRBJ2-1; no clear D. Germline CDR1 reads MGHDK; CDR2 reads SYGVNS. V was cut by 6 bases and J by 10 bases, with 13 bases left in between. CDR3 length: 12 amino acids. Here the CDR3 reads CASRSELSEQFF. CDR3 sequence (DNA): TGTGCCAGCAGATCAGAATTGAGCGAGCAGTTCTTC.

The rearrangement joins TRBV2 to TRBJ1-6; 9 bases map to TRBD1. Germline assignment: CDR1 SNHLY and CDR2 FYNNEI. The CDR3 runs 14 residues. The J segment lost 10 bases and the V segment lost 5 bases, leaving 6 bases of the junction unmatched. CDR3 loop: CASSMGQGNSPLHF. The CDR3 bases are TGTGCCAGCAGTATGGGACAGGGAAACTCACCCCTCCACTTT.

This clone came up a few times. The chain has TRBV29-1 and TRBJ2-2; no clear D. Germline V lookup: CDR1 SQVTM, CDR2 ANQGSEA. V lost 1 base and J lost 6, with 9 bases in between. This CDR3 spans 13 amino acids. CDR3 coding DNA: TGCAGCGTTGAAGTCAGTCAGGCCGGGGAGCTGTTTTTT. Translation: CSVEVSQAGELFF.

This clone has just a few counts. V gene TRBV28 combines with J gene TRBJ2-1; D not resolved. The V gene's germline CDR1 is MDHEN and CDR2 SYDVKM. The CDR3 has 15 amino acids. V dropped 6 bases and J dropped 0 bases, with 12 bases sitting between them. This CDR3 is CASSLTRSSYNEQFF. The CDR3 DNA reads as TGTGCCAGCAGCCTTACACGGAGCTCCTACAATGAGCAGTTCTTC.

The V call is TRBV30, the J call TRBJ1-4; D gene ambiguous. CDR3 length: 14 residues. The V gene lost 6 bases and the J gene lost 5 bases, with 16 bases spanning the gap. Germline values: CDR1 GTSNPN, CDR2 SVGIG (reference sequence). The CDR3 reads CACTVGVANEKLFF. In nucleotides, the CDR3 is TGTGCCTGTACGGTTGGGGTCGCCAATGAAAAACTGTTTTTT. The whole variable domain, filled in from reference TRBV30 and TRBJ1-4, reads SQTIHQWPATLVQPVGSPLSLECTVEGTSNPNLYWYRQAAGRGLQLLFYSVGIGQISSEVPQNLSASRPQDRQFILSSKKLLLSDSGFYLCACTVGVANEKLFFGSGTQLSVL.

This clone appeared a few times. Other DNA sequences in the sample encode the same CDR3. V is TRBV4-1 and J is TRBJ1-1; D is perhaps TRBD1 (5 bases). CDR1 MGHRA and CDR2 YSYEKL come from the germline V gene. The CDR3 consists of 14 residues. Trimming removed 1 base at V and 2 bases at J, with 8 bases between. For the CDR3, the DNA is TGCGCCAGCAGCCAAGGGGGGGGAAACACTGAAGCTTTCTTT. It yields the protein CASSQGGGNTEAFF.

The chain uses TRBV7-2 and TRBJ1-5; 9 bases map to TRBD1. The CDR3 covers 16 residues. V shed 5 bases, J shed 5 bases, and the junction held 10 bases outside the gene matches. Germline V gene sequence: CDR1 SGHTA, CDR2 FQGNSA. The CDR3 DNA reads as TGTGCCAGCAGCCTGGGACAGGGTTATTTCTATCAGCCCCAGCATTTT. Its translation: CASSLGQGYFYQPQHF.

The V call is TRBV30, the J call TRBJ1-2, with D possibly TRBD1 on 6 matching bases. The V gene's germline CDR1 is GTSNPN and CDR2 SVGIG (reference sequence). V lost 3 bases, J lost 9 bases, and 17 bases lay in between. The CDR3 runs 13 residues. CDR3 DNA sequence: TGTGCCTGGAGCCCGGGGGCAGTTAGTAGCTACACCTTC. Amino acids: CAWSPGAVSSYTF.

The chain joins TRBV5-1 to TRBJ2-3, with D unclear. Germline CDR1 and CDR2: SGHRS and YFSETQ. V gave up 4 bases and J gave up 2 bases, with 11 bases separating them. The CDR3 covers 14 residues. For the CDR3, the DNA is TGCGCCAGCAGCCCGAGGCGAACCACAGATACGCAGTATTTT. This translates into CASSPRRTTDTQYF. Looking up the rest from reference TRBV5-1 and TRBJ2-3 gives the full variable domain: KAGVTQTPRYLIKTRGQQVTLSCSPISGHRSVSWYQQTPGQGLQFLFEYFSETQRNKGNFPGRFSGRQFSNSRSEMNVSTLELGDSALYLCASSPRRTTDTQYFGPGTRLTVL.

This clone came up a few times. The chain joins TRBV19 to TRBJ1-1; the D is unclear. Germline V gene lookup returns CDR1 LNHDA and CDR2 SQIVND (reference sequence). CDR3 size: 15 residues. With 2 bases removed from V and 0 bases from J, the gap between germline ends came to 10 bases. The CDR3: CASSITSVLNTEAFF. The CDR3 nucleotides read TGTGCCAGTAGTATAACCTCGGTGCTGAACACTGAAGCTTTCTTT.

This clone was detected a few times. The chain has TRBV29-1 and TRBJ2-7, with D possibly TRBD2 on 5 matching bases. CDR3 length: 13 residues. V was shortened by 3 bases and J by 3 bases, with 12 bases between the two germline ends. From germline, CDR1 is SQVTM and CDR2 ANQGSEA. The CDR3 reads CSVDLGSGYEQYF. The DNA of the CDR3 is TGCAGCGTTGATTTAGGGAGCGGCTACGAGCAGTACTTC.

This clone came up a few times. V is TRBV29-1 and J is TRBJ1-5; no firm D call. Germline values: CDR1 SQVTM, CDR2 ANQGSEA. The germline V and J ends were trimmed by 6 bases and 5 bases, with 11 bases remaining between them. The CDR3 sequence is 12 residues long. This CDR3 reads CSVTVGDQPQHF. CDR3 DNA: TGCAGCGTGACCGTCGGTGATCAGCCCCAGCATTTT.

The sample holds many counts of this clone. The CDR3 DNA reads as TGTGCCAGCAGCCCTGTCCCGGGACAGGGGGCTGAGCAGTTCTTC. It translates to CASSPVPGQGAEQFF. The chain recombines TRBV6-5 with TRBJ2-1, with 12 nucleotides matching TRBD1. This CDR3 is 15 amino acids long. The V gene end was trimmed by 6 bases and the J gene end by 9 bases; junction bases not matched to a gene: 9. The germline V gene has CDR1 MNHEY and CDR2 SVGAGI.

The chain recombines TRBV4-2 with TRBJ2-1; D not resolved. CDR1 is LGHNA, CDR2 YNFKEQ, per germline. Trimming stripped 0 bases from V and 6 bases from J, with 9 bases between. The CDR3 has 14 amino acids. CDR3 sequence reads: CASSQDRWVNEQFF. Here the CDR3 DNA reads TGTGCCAGCAGCCAAGATCGATGGGTCAATGAGCAGTTCTTC.